The 29 T cell receptor beta chains listed next were all sequenced from one sample in a study of T cells in Graves' hyperthyroidism and ophthalmopathy. Amplification of TCR beta CDR3 regions used RNA as the template. The primer set for the first-round RT-PCR of the TCR CDR3 was HTBI. TCRdb used MiXCR to reprocess the multiplex PCR reads, holding one entry per CDR3 protein. The data contain around 300,000 distinct CDR3 sequences, roughly 18% of them singletons. Input material: blood. Receptor source: a man aged 50 or older with Graves' ophthalmopathy.

The chain employs TRBV28 and TRBJ2-3; D ambiguous. Germline V gene sequence: CDR1 MDHEN, CDR2 SYDVKM. This CDR3 has 16 residues. V lost 3 bases to trimming and J lost 1 base, with 14 bases between them. The CDR3 nucleotides read TGTGCCAGCAGTTTCTGGGTGGGCTCGGGCACAGATACGCAGTATTTT. Translated, it gives CASSFWVGSGTDTQYF. The whole variable domain, remainder taken from reference TRBV28 and TRBJ2-3, is DVKVTQSSRYLVKRTGEKVFLECVQDMDHENMFWYRQDPGLGLRLIYFSYDVKMKEKGDIPEGYSVSREKKERFSLILESASTNQTSMYLCASSFWVGSGTDTQYFGPGTRLTVL.

Worth noting for this clonotype: A much bigger clone sits one base away, suggesting this may be a read error. The rearrangement joins TRBV11-1 to TRBJ1-4, with no clear D. Germline CDR1 reads SGHAT; CDR2 reads FQDESV (reference sequence). This CDR3 has 15 residues. Trimming shortened V by 4 bases and J by 7 bases, and 16 bases separated the two germline ends. The CDR3 loop reads CASSSSGRLSEKLFF. The CDR3 nucleotides are TGTGCCAGCAGCTCCTCGGGCCGCCTTAGTGAAAAACTGTTTTTT. The entire variable domain, with the rest obtained from reference TRBV11-1 and TRBJ1-4, is as follows: EAEVAQSPRYKITEKSQAVAFWCDPISGHATLYWYRQILGQGPELLVQFQDESVVDDSQLPKDRFSAERLKGVDSTLKIQPAELGDSAMYLCASSSSGRLSEKLFFGSGTQLSVL.

This clonotype was counted ten times or more. V gene TRBV30 combines with J gene TRBJ2-7, with a tentative D call TRBD2 (5 bases). CDR3 size: 14 residues. V lost 2 bases, J lost 7 bases, and 18 bases lay in between. Germline lookup yields CDR1 GTSNPN and CDR2 SVGIG (reference sequence). DNA for the CDR3: TGTGCCTGGAGTCGGTCGGGATTAAAGTTGGAGCAGTACTTC. It encodes CAWSRSGLKLEQYF.

With regard to this clonotype: A much larger clone differs from this one at a single base, so this may be a read error. This CDR3 is missing its conserved last phenylalanine or tryptophan, likely due to a read error. The gene calls are TRBV24-1 and TRBJ2-5; possible D gene TRBD1, 6 bases. CDR1 is KGHDR and CDR2 is SFDVKD in the germline V gene. Trimming took off 5 bases at V and 1 base at J, with 13 bases between the two ends. The CDR3 totals 15 residues. Here the CDR3 DNA reads TGTGCCACCAGTGTCCGTGGGACAATCCAAGAGACCCAGTACCTC. Residues: CATSVRGTIQETQYL.

This clonotype was counted a single time. The chain employs TRBV7-8 and TRBJ2-1; D is undetermined. Germline CDR1 is SGHVS and CDR2 is FQNEAQ. This CDR3 contains 14 residues. V lost 5 bases, J lost 5 bases, and 13 bases lay in between. CDR3 region: CASSPPLTDNEQFF. CDR3 coding DNA: TGTGCCAGCAGCCCTCCGCTCACTGACAATGAGCAGTTCTTC.

The sample holds many counts of this clonotype. V gene TRBV6-4 combines with J gene TRBJ1-5, with 12 bases aligning to TRBD1. Germline loops: CDR1 MRHNA, CDR2 SNTAGT. The CDR3 is 21 amino acids. V lost 2 bases and J lost 4; bases outside the gene matches: 18. CDR3 nucleotide sequence: TGTGCCAGCAGTGACCCCCCTCAAAGGGACAGGGGGCCTATGCAGAATCAGCCCCAGCATTTT. It encodes CASSDPPQRDRGPMQNQPQHF.

This clonotype was counted ten times or more. The J gene is TRBJ1-1, the V gene TRBV2, with D possibly matching TRBD1 (5 bases). Germline CDR1 reads SNHLY; CDR2 reads FYNNEI. Between the trimmed V and J ends, which lost 6 bases and 1 base, there was a span of 9 bases. The length of the CDR3 is 13 residues. The CDR3 nucleotides read TGTGCCAGCAGAATCGGGGGGAACACTGAAGCTTTCTTT. Amino acid sequence: CASRIGGNTEAFF.

Many counts were recorded for this clonotype. V is TRBV7-2 and J is TRBJ2-7, with TRBD2 as a possible D gene (5 bases). V dropped 5 bases and J dropped 6 bases, with 14 bases sitting between them. Germline V CDR1 and CDR2: SGHTA, FQGNSA. There are 13 residues in the CDR3. The CDR3: CASSPSQRGEQYF. CDR3 DNA sequence: TGTGCCAGCAGCCCCAGCCAACGGGGCGAGCAGTACTTC.

This clonotype was found many times. V gene TRBV20-1 combines with J gene TRBJ1-2; TRBD1 might be the D (6 bases). Germline V gene data show CDR1 as DFQATT and CDR2 as SNEGSKA (reference sequence). The CDR3 runs 13 residues. Trimming pared 5 bases from V and 8 bases from J, leaving 18 bases between. DNA of the CDR3: TGCAGTGCTTCCCGAGTGGGGGGCCGGGGCTACACCTTC. Translated, it gives CSASRVGGRGYTF.

Many counts were recorded for this clonotype. The chain recombines TRBV5-5 with TRBJ2-1, with 7 bases fitting TRBD1. The germline V gene encodes CDR1 SGHKS and CDR2 YYEKEE (reference sequence). Germline trimming cut 0 bases from V and 2 bases from J; bases unmatched to any gene: 5. CDR3 length equals 16 residues. In nucleotides, the CDR3 is TGTGCCAGCAGCTTGGCAGTCAGGGGGACCTACAATGAGCAGTTCTTC. It specifies CASSLAVRGTYNEQFF.

This clonotype occurred many times. This rearrangement joins TRBV28 to TRBJ1-3; D is possibly TRBD1 (5 bases). Germline CDR1 MDHEN, CDR2 SYDVKM. The V end lost 8 bases, the J end lost 2 bases, and 13 bases lay between the germline ends. This CDR3 comprises 14 residues. DNA of the CDR3: TGTGCCAGCCGTCTCGGAGGGGCTGGAAACACCATATATTTT. Translation gives CASRLGGAGNTIYF. The full variable domain, with the rest looked up from reference TRBV28 and TRBJ1-3, is DVKVTQSSRYLVKRTGEKVFLECVQDMDHENMFWYRQDPGLGLRLIYFSYDVKMKEKGDIPEGYSVSREKKERFSLILESASTNQTSMYLCASRLGGAGNTIYFGEGSWLTVV.

This clonotype has just a few counts. This rearrangement joins TRBV9 to TRBJ2-3; possible D gene TRBD2, 6 bases. The CDR3 extends over 15 amino acids. CDR1 is SGDLS and CDR2 is YYNGEE in the germline V gene. Between the trimmed V and J ends, which lost 4 bases and 2 bases, there was a span of 14 bases. CDR3 coding DNA: TGTGCCAGCAGCCCCCGTGGAGGGTTCACAGATACGCAGTATTTT. Protein sequence: CASSPRGGFTDTQYF. Together with reference TRBV9 and TRBJ2-3, the CDR3 gives the full variable domain: DSGVTQTPKHLITATGQRVTLRCSPRSGDLSVYWYQQSLDQGLQFLIQYYNGEERAKGNILERFSAQQFPDLHSELNLSSLELGDSALYFCASSPRGGFTDTQYFGPGTRLTVL.

The chain links TRBV30 to TRBJ2-1; a weak D match, TRBD1 (5 bases). There are 16 residues in the CDR3. In germline, CDR1 is GTSNPN, CDR2 SVGIG (reference sequence). V dropped 3 bases and J dropped 4 bases, with 19 bases sitting between them. The CDR3 bases are TGTGCCTGGAGGCCCTCAAGGGGCATCTTTTACAATGAGCAGTTCTTC. This sequence encodes CAWRPSRGIFYNEQFF.

V is TRBV24-1 and J is TRBJ2-3; TRBD2 aligns across 9 bases. With V trimmed by 7 bases and J by 3 bases, 10 bases remained unmatched. Per the germline V gene, CDR1 is KGHDR and CDR2 is SFDVKD. The CDR3 runs to 16 residues. In DNA form, the CDR3 reads TGTGCCACCAGCCCCCGAGGCGGGAGGGCGACAGATACGCAGTATTTT. Translation: CATSPRGGRATDTQYF.

The sample holds a few counts of this clonotype. The rearrangement joins TRBV5-8 to TRBJ1-6; unclear D gene. V gave up 4 bases and J gave up 5 bases, with 4 bases separating them. The CDR3 totals 12 residues. Germline V gives CDR1 SGHTS, CDR2 YDEGEE. CDR3 amino acids: CASSGDNSPLHF. CDR3 DNA: TGTGCCAGCAGCGGTGATAATTCACCCCTCCACTTT.

The rearrangement joins TRBV2 to TRBJ1-3, with 7 bases that match TRBD1. The length of the CDR3 is 16 residues. J was trimmed by 1 base and V by 6 bases; bases with no gene match: 9. The germline V gene encodes CDR1 SNHLY and CDR2 FYNNEI. CDR3 protein: CASREGQTPSGNTIYF. DNA of the CDR3: TGTGCCAGCAGGGAGGGACAGACCCCTTCTGGAAACACCATATATTTT.

This clonotype was counted only a few times. The rearrangement links TRBV4-1 to TRBJ2-3; TRBD1 or TRBD2 may be the D gene (5 bases each). The CDR3 totals 14 residues. Deletions cut 1 base from V and 6 bases from J, with 11 bases between. Germline loops: CDR1 MGHRA, CDR2 YSYEKL. The CDR3 DNA reads TGCGCCAGCAGCCAAGGGGACCTTGGGGATACGCAGTATTTT. This gives the protein CASSQGDLGDTQYF.

This clonotype was recorded at least ten times. This rearrangement joins TRBV5-1 to TRBJ2-3; a weak D match, TRBD2 (5 bases). The CDR3 covers 13 residues. The V end was cut by 6 bases, the J end by 1 base, with 9 bases between. Germline CDR1 and CDR2: SGHRS and YFSETQ. CDR3 protein: CASTEAGTDTQYF. For the CDR3, the DNA is TGCGCCAGCACGGAGGCGGGCACAGATACGCAGTATTTT.

The V gene is TRBV30, the J gene TRBJ2-1; TRBD2 matches at 11 bases. CDR3 size: 14 residues. V dropped 4 bases and J dropped 5; count of bases not matched to a gene: 4. Per the germline V gene, CDR1 is GTSNPN and CDR2 is SVGIG (reference sequence). The CDR3 region is CAWTTSGTNNEQFF. The CDR3 DNA reads TGTGCCTGGACGACTAGCGGGACAAACAATGAGCAGTTCTTC.

This clonotype came up a few times. This chain joins TRBV19 and TRBJ2-5, with 8 bases lining up with TRBD1. This CDR3 has 18 amino acids. CDR1 LNHDA and CDR2 SQIVND come from the germline V gene (reference sequence). V trimming: 0 bases; J trimming: 1 base; junction bases outside the gene matches: 10. In DNA, the CDR3 is TGTGCCAGTAGTATAGACCAGGGGGCAGGGAAGGCCCAAGAGACCCAGTACTTC. Protein: CASSIDQGAGKAQETQYF.

About this clonotype: A read error is possible here, since a much larger clone lies one base away. As DNA, the CDR3 is TGTGCCAGCAGTCTATCGGGGGCGCAGACTGAAGCTTTCTTT. Amino acids: CASSLSGAQTEAFF. The chain recombines TRBV28 with TRBJ1-1; perhaps TRBD1 as D (6 bases). There are 14 residues in the CDR3. In germline, CDR1 is MDHEN, CDR2 SYDVKM. V lost 5 bases to trimming and J lost 5 bases, with 15 bases between them. Variable domain in full (rest from reference TRBV28 and TRBJ1-1): DVKVTQSSRYLVKRTGEKVFLECVQDMDHENMFWYRQDPGLGLRLIYFSYDVKMKEKGDIPEGYSVSREKKERFSLILESASTNQTSMYLCASSLSGAQTEAFFGQGTRLTVV.

The rearrangement joins TRBV28 to TRBJ2-5; no reliable D call. The germline V gene has CDR1 MDHEN and CDR2 SYDVKM. The CDR3 is 11 residues long. Trimming stripped 7 bases from V and 5 bases from J, with 8 bases between. The CDR3 region is CASTKAETQYF. CDR3 DNA: TGTGCCAGCACAAAAGCGGAGACCCAGTACTTC.

The J gene is TRBJ2-2, the V gene TRBV19; 8 bases are shared with TRBD1. With V trimmed by 3 bases and J by 0 bases, 6 bases remained unmatched. There are 17 residues in the CDR3. From germline, CDR1 is LNHDA and CDR2 SQIVND (reference sequence). The CDR3 DNA follows: TGTGCCAGTAGTATCCGGGACAGGTTAACGAACACCGGGGAGCTGTTTTTT. It specifies CASSIRDRLTNTGELFF.

Note on this clonotype: A read error may be the cause here, since a much bigger clone is one base away. V and J are TRBV19 and TRBJ1-1; D gene uncertain. The CDR3 sequence is 14 residues long. Germline V gives CDR1 LNHDA, CDR2 SQIVND (reference sequence). The DNA for the CDR3 is TGTGACAGTAGTGGGCCCGTTGGGCACACTGAAGCTTTCTTT. It encodes CDSSGPVGHTEAFF.

The rearrangement uses TRBV24-1 and TRBJ2-2; D call uncertain. V lost 9 bases to trimming and J lost 2 bases, with 15 bases between them. This CDR3 has 15 residues. Germline loops: CDR1 KGHDR, CDR2 SFDVKD. This CDR3 reads CATQQELGNTGELFF. The DNA for the CDR3 is TGTGCCACCCAGCAAGAGTTGGGAAACACCGGGGAGCTGTTTTTT.

This clonotype came up many times. The chain is built from TRBV3-1 and TRBJ2-5; D gene unclear. This CDR3 comprises 12 residues. In germline, CDR1 is LGHDT, CDR2 YNNKEL (reference sequence). The V gene lost 0 bases and the J gene lost 5 bases, with 4 bases spanning the gap. The CDR3 region has the DNA TGTGCCAGCAGCCAAGAGTGGGAGACCCAGTACTTC. Translation: CASSQEWETQYF.

This clonotype came up a few times. The chain employs TRBV5-1 and TRBJ2-5; 8 nucleotides agree with TRBD2. The germline CDR1 and CDR2 sequences are SGHRS and YFSETQ. There are 14 residues in the CDR3. The trim removed 5 bases at V and 4 bases at J, leaving 7 bases unmatched. The CDR3 sequence is CASSLLGRAETQYF. In DNA form, the CDR3 reads TGCGCCAGCAGTTTACTCGGGAGGGCAGAGACCCAGTACTTC.

V gene TRBV6-1 combines with J gene TRBJ2-7; 10 bases match TRBD1. V lost 4 bases to trimming and J lost 2 bases; unmatched junction nucleotides: 5. CDR3 length: 15 residues. Germline loops: CDR1 MNHNS, CDR2 SASEGT. CDR3 sequence (DNA): TGTGCCAGCAGTGGAATAGGGACAGGGGCCTACGAGCAGTACTTC. Its protein is CASSGIGTGAYEQYF.

This clonotype was seen a few times. This chain links TRBV10-2 with TRBJ2-1; D not resolved. With 4 bases removed from V and 12 bases from J, the gap between germline ends came to 16 bases. This CDR3 region has 13 residues. CDR1 and CDR2 (germline): WSHSY, SAAADI. CDR3 in amino acids: CASSGTIESPQFF. The CDR3 nucleotides read TGCGCCAGCAGTGGAACTATAGAAAGCCCGCAGTTCTTC.